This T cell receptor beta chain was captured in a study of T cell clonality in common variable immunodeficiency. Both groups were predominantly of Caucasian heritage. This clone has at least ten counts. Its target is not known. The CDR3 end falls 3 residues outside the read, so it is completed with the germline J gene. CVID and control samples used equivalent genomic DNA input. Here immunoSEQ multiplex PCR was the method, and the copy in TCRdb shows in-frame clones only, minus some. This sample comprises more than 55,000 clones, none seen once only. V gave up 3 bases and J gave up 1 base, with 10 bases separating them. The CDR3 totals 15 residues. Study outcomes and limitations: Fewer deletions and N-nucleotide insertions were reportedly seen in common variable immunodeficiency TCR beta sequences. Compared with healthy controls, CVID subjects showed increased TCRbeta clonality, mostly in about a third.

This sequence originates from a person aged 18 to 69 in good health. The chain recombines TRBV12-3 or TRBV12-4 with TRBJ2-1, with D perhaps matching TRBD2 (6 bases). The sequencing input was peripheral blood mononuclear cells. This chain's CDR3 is CASSLSSGSYNEQFF. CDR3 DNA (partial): TGTGCCAGCAGTTTGAGTAGCGGATCCTACAATGAG.